Below, one TCR beta chain is given with its context. Profiled with immunoSEQ multiplex PCR; TCRdb holds only in-frame clones, not every one. The repertoire holds approximately 40,000 clones, with roughly 80% as singletons. The data derive from a study of OX40 agonist ivuxolimab in advanced cancers. The V gene's germline CDR1 is SGHNT and CDR2 YYREEE (reference sequence). The junction had 4 bases not matched to a gene; V was cut back by 2 bases and J by 6 bases. CDR3 length: 15 amino acids. The chain couples TRBV5-4 to TRBJ1-5; TRBD1 aligns across 11 bases. The receptor was derived from an adult with an advanced solid tumor such as melanoma, head and neck, liver or kidney cancer. The source material was CD4+ or CD8+ T cells sorted from blood, sampled in a trial of the OX40 agonist ivuxolimab. The CDR3 DNA follows: TGTGCCAGCAGCTTCGGACAGGGGGCCGTTCAGCCCCAGCATTTT. This gives the protein CASSFGQGAVQPQHF.